Presented here are 3 T cell receptor beta chains from one specimen sequenced in a study of blood T cell repertoires in COVID-19. Assay: immunoSEQ multiplex PCR; the TCRdb copy retains only in-frame clones and omits some. The sample carries about 70,000 clones, around 90% recorded once. Input material: peripheral blood. The receptors originated from a man aged 50 to 59 with acute or convalescent COVID-19.

The chain uses TRBV6-5 and TRBJ2-7; D remains unclear. Germline assignment: CDR1 MNHEY and CDR2 SVGAGI. Trimming took off 5 bases at V and 2 bases at J, with 13 bases between the two ends. This CDR3 comprises 14 residues. The CDR3 DNA reads TGTGCCAGCAGTCTTCCGAACCAGGCCTACGAGCAGTACGTC. Its protein product is CASSLPNQAYEQYV.

The rearrangement uses TRBV5-4 and TRBJ1-1, with D hard to call. Deletions cut 0 bases from V and 7 bases from J, with 4 bases between. The CDR3 has 11 residues. Germline CDR1 reads SGHNT; CDR2 reads YYREEE (reference sequence). The DNA for the CDR3 is TGTGCCAGCAGCTTGGGCGGTGAAGCTTTCTTT. Its protein is CASSLGGEAFF. The variable domain in full, completed from reference TRBV5-4 and TRBJ1-1, reads ETGVTQSPTHLIKTRGQQVTLRCSSQSGHNTVSWYQQALGQGPQFIFQYYREEENGRGNFPPRFSGLQFPNYSSELNVNALELDDSALYLCASSLGGEAFFGQGTRLTVV.

The chain uses TRBV30 and TRBJ1-3, with 7 bases that match TRBD1. CDR3 length: 14 amino acids. Unmatched junction bases numbered 3, after V lost 3 bases and J lost 1 base. Germline V CDR1 and CDR2: GTSNPN, SVGIG (reference sequence). The CDR3 region is CAWRTGKSGNTIYF. The CDR3 DNA reads as TGTGCCTGGAGGACAGGGAAATCTGGAAACACCATATATTTT.